The text below deals with one T cell receptor beta chain. This clone counts as medium-sized (0.01 to 0.1%). This receptor's antigen is unknown. Within one base of it there is no much larger clone, and no base qualities were kept. This record belongs to a study of metastatic and nonmetastatic thyroid tumors (dated by TCRdb to about 2020). A note on the overall study: Repertoires were compared across peripheral blood and tumor or nodule tissue samples from malignant and benign thyroid patients.

Summary of the overall study and its limitations: In both blood and tumor samples, TCR beta diversity was reported to be significantly higher in malignant tumors than in benign nodules.

Taken from the germline V gene (reference sequence), the CDR1 and CDR2 loops are DFQATT and SNEGSKA. The CDR3 sequence holds 16 residues, the cysteine and phenylalanine included. The retained sequence is limited to the CDR3, 48 bases, with the frame set at the first base. The junction shows trimming of 5 bases on V and 5 bases on J, plus 24 bases between the germline ends. Library preparation used PCR. These reads were obtained on an Illumina HiSeq 4000. High-throughput sequencing was used to profile the TCR beta-chain CDR3 region of every patient. Regarding the original processing steps: A classifier to discriminate distant-metastatic papillary thyroid cancer patients was built from CDR3 differences across clinicopathological groups. The Shannon index was used to assess repertoire diversity, and the Morisita-Horn index was used to assess tumor-blood repertoire similarity. The public sequencing data were trimmed at Q25 with fastp and processed into clonotypes with MiXCR by TCRdb, which kept only in-frame beta chains. TCRdb's processing, not the study's, gives the V and J calls here. The sample contains over 20,000 clones, 20% to 30% of them found a single time. Approximately 20% of the sample belongs to the ten largest clones.

No patient had received any treatment before thyroid surgery. Using T-cell receptor beta sequencing, the study looked back at clinical samples from patients collected from 2012 to 2018. This clonotype originated in a female donor with papillary thyroid cancer or a benign thyroid nodule (not recorded which). Some clones in this sample may be carry-over from other donors' samples. Specimen: blood. The chain is assembled from TRBV20-1 and TRBJ2-5; TRBD2 is perhaps the D gene, given 6 matching bases. The DNA sequence is TGCAGTGCTCCCCCGCCGGGCCAGGGTCGGGGGGAGACCCAGTACTTC. This encodes CSAPPPGQGRGETQYF.